The rows below give T cell receptor beta chains drawn from one sample of a study of blood T cell repertoires in COVID-19. Libraries were prepared by immunoSEQ multiplex PCR; TCRdb keeps only in-frame clonotypes and omits some of them. The sample lists tens of thousands of clones; roughly 80% were seen once. The sequenced sample was peripheral blood. These receptors were collected from a human donor in a cohort sampled during active COVID-19. The CDR3 runs from the conserved cysteine through the conserved F or W. Fields, in order: CDR3 DNA, CDR3 protein, D gene, CDR3 length, J gene, V gene, clone size. D genes are given only for firm matches. Clone size is stated in some rows and not others, as once, few, many or a class when expanded.

CDR3nt: TGTGCCAGCAGTTTATATCGGTACCGCGGGGGCCGTCAGGGCGAGCAGTACTTC
CDR3aa: CASSLYRYRGGRQGEQYF
d_gene: .
len: 18
j_gene: TRBJ2-7
v_gene: TRBV28
abundance: .

CDR3nt: TGTGCCAGCAGCCCTTACGGGGAGAGCACAGATACGCAGTATTTT
CDR3aa: CASSPYGESTDTQYF
d_gene: .
len: 15
j_gene: TRBJ2-3
v_gene: TRBV3-1/TRBV3-2
abundance: few

CDR3nt: TGTGCCATCAGTGAACGGGGGCAGGGGGTGGGGTACAATGAGCAGTTCTTC
CDR3aa: CAISERGQGVGYNEQFF
d_gene: .
len: 17
j_gene: TRBJ2-1
v_gene: TRBV10-3
abundance: once

CDR3nt: TGTGCCAGCAGTGAAGCGTCGACAGGCCTCTATGGCTACACCTTC
CDR3aa: CASSEASTGLYGYTF
d_gene: .
len: 15
j_gene: TRBJ1-2
v_gene: TRBV6-1
abundance: .

CDR3nt: TGTGCCAGCAGTATAGCGGGGGGAACGCCTAGCACAGATACGCAGTATTTT
CDR3aa: CASSIAGGTPSTDTQYF
d_gene: TRBD2
len: 17
j_gene: TRBJ2-3
v_gene: TRBV2
abundance: .

CDR3nt: TGTGCCAGCAGGAGGACTGCTAGCACAGATACGCAGTATTTT
CDR3aa: CASRRTASTDTQYF
d_gene: .
len: 14
j_gene: TRBJ2-3
v_gene: TRBV6-5
abundance: .

CDR3nt: TGCGCCAGCAGCCAAGAGCACGAGGGTTCACCCCTCCACTTT
CDR3aa: CASSQEHEGSPLHF
d_gene: .
len: 14
j_gene: TRBJ1-6
v_gene: TRBV4-3
abundance: .

CDR3nt: TGTGCCAGTAGTATAGCTCGGAGTCCCCGGGACGAGCAGTACTTC
CDR3aa: CASSIARSPRDEQYF
d_gene: .
len: 15
j_gene: TRBJ2-7
v_gene: TRBV19
abundance: .

CDR3nt: TGTGCCAGCAGTGATAGCGGGAGCGCCTACAATGAGCAGTTCTTC
CDR3aa: CASSDSGSAYNEQFF
d_gene: TRBD2
len: 15
j_gene: TRBJ2-1
v_gene: TRBV2
abundance: once

CDR3nt: TGTGCCAGCAGCCGGGCTGGGCGGGGGACGGGGAATGAGCAGTTCTTC
CDR3aa: CASSRAGRGTGNEQFF
d_gene: TRBD2
len: 16
j_gene: TRBJ2-1
v_gene: TRBV11-2
abundance: .

CDR3nt: TGTGCCACCAGTGAAACAGGGGGTCAAGAGACCCAGTACTTC
CDR3aa: CATSETGGQETQYF
d_gene: TRBD1
len: 14
j_gene: TRBJ2-5
v_gene: TRBV24-1
abundance: .

CDR3nt: TGTGCCAGTAGAGAACCCGGGACTACGGCGCAGTATTTT
CDR3aa: CASREPGTTAQYF
d_gene: TRBD2
len: 13
j_gene: TRBJ2-3
v_gene: TRBV19
abundance: .

CDR3nt: TGTGCCAGCAGTGAACAGTTAGGGGTCGGAAACACCATATATTTT
CDR3aa: CASSEQLGVGNTIYF
d_gene: .
len: 15
j_gene: TRBJ1-3
v_gene: TRBV2
abundance: few

CDR3nt: TGTGCCAGCAGCCTTATCCCAGGGGCAACTAATGAAAAACTGTTTTTT
CDR3aa: CASSLIPGATNEKLFF
d_gene: .
len: 16
j_gene: TRBJ1-4
v_gene: TRBV7-8
abundance: .

CDR3nt: TGCGCCAGCAGCGACCTGAGAAAAACAGGGGTTAGCTCACCCCTCCACTTT
CDR3aa: CASSDLRKTGVSSPLHF
d_gene: TRBD1
len: 17
j_gene: TRBJ1-6
v_gene: TRBV5-1
abundance: few

CDR3nt: TGTGCCAGTAGTATGAACAGGGACTCCTACGAGCAGTACTTC
CDR3aa: CASSMNRDSYEQYF
d_gene: .
len: 14
j_gene: TRBJ2-7
v_gene: TRBV19
abundance: .

CDR3nt: TGTGCCAGCAGCTTGTCAGGAGCGGGCCCTTCCTACGAGCAGTACTTC
CDR3aa: CASSLSGAGPSYEQYF
d_gene: .
len: 16
j_gene: TRBJ2-7
v_gene: TRBV5-6
abundance: .

CDR3nt: TGTGCCAGCTCACCCCAGACAGGGACGGAGACCCAGTACTTC
CDR3aa: CASSPQTGTETQYF
d_gene: TRBD1
len: 14
j_gene: TRBJ2-5
v_gene: TRBV18
abundance: few

CDR3nt: TGTGCCAGCAGCTTAGAGGGGGAGTATAATTCACCCCTCCACTTT
CDR3aa: CASSLEGEYNSPLHF
d_gene: .
len: 15
j_gene: TRBJ1-6
v_gene: TRBV7-2
abundance: .

CDR3nt: TGCGCCAGCAGCTGGGGGCGGCGTCCGGGACTAGCGGGACAAGAGACCCAGTACTTC
CDR3aa: CASSWGRRPGLAGQETQYF
d_gene: TRBD2
len: 19
j_gene: TRBJ2-5
v_gene: TRBV5-1
abundance: .

CDR3nt: TGTGCCGGGGGGACCAATTCACCCCTCCACTTT
CDR3aa: CAGGTNSPLHF
d_gene: .
len: 11
j_gene: TRBJ1-6
v_gene: TRBV28
abundance: few

CDR3nt: TGTGCCAGCAGTTCCGCTAGCGGGAGCGACTCCTACGAGCAGTACTTC
CDR3aa: CASSSASGSDSYEQYF
d_gene: TRBD2
len: 16
j_gene: TRBJ2-7
v_gene: TRBV6-6
abundance: .

CDR3nt: TGTGCCAGCAAGGAGAGCGGCCCTAACACAGATACGCAGTATTTT
CDR3aa: CASKESGPNTDTQYF
d_gene: .
len: 15
j_gene: TRBJ2-3
v_gene: TRBV5-4
abundance: .

CDR3nt: TGTGCCAGCAGCCGCCCCGGGACAGGTAGCAATGAGCAGTTCTTC
CDR3aa: CASSRPGTGSNEQFF
d_gene: TRBD1
len: 15
j_gene: TRBJ2-1
v_gene: TRBV6-2/TRBV6-3
abundance: .

CDR3nt: TGTGCCAGCTCACCAGACAGGGGGCGTGAAAAACTGTTTTTT
CDR3aa: CASSPDRGREKLFF
d_gene: TRBD1
len: 14
j_gene: TRBJ1-4
v_gene: TRBV18
abundance: .

CDR3nt: TGTGCCAGCAGCTTAGTCGACAGGGTCAGCGAGCAGTACTTC
CDR3aa: CASSLVDRVSEQYF
d_gene: TRBD1
len: 14
j_gene: TRBJ2-7
v_gene: TRBV11-3
abundance: .

CDR3nt: TGTGCCAGTAGGGCGGGCTACGGTGAAAAACTGTTTTTT
CDR3aa: CASRAGYGEKLFF
d_gene: .
len: 13
j_gene: TRBJ1-4
v_gene: TRBV19
abundance: .

CDR3nt: TGCGCCAGCAGCATAGCATCAGTCACAGATACGCAGTATTTT
CDR3aa: CASSIASVTDTQYF
d_gene: .
len: 14
j_gene: TRBJ2-3
v_gene: TRBV4-1
abundance: few

CDR3nt: TGTGCCAGCAGCCGAGGGACTAGCGGGAGTGTAGGGGGAGAGACCCAGTACTTC
CDR3aa: CASSRGTSGSVGGETQYF
d_gene: TRBD2
len: 18
j_gene: TRBJ2-5
v_gene: TRBV3-1/TRBV3-2
abundance: .

CDR3nt: TGCAGCGTTCTAGAGCGGGGTGATGGAGATACGCAGTATTTT
CDR3aa: CSVLERGDGDTQYF
d_gene: TRBD2
len: 14
j_gene: TRBJ2-3
v_gene: TRBV29-1
abundance: .

CDR3nt: TGTGCCAGCAGCTTTGGAGGAGGTGGCACAGATACGCAGTATTTT
CDR3aa: CASSFGGGGTDTQYF
d_gene: .
len: 15
j_gene: TRBJ2-3
v_gene: TRBV7-6
abundance: .

CDR3nt: TGCAGCGTTGAACCAAAAAGCGGGAGCTCAGAGACCCAGTACTTC
CDR3aa: CSVEPKSGSSETQYF
d_gene: TRBD2
len: 15
j_gene: TRBJ2-5
v_gene: TRBV29-1
abundance: once

CDR3nt: TGTGCCAGTACCCCCATCAGCGACCAAGAGACCCAGTACTTC
CDR3aa: CASTPISDQETQYF
d_gene: .
len: 14
j_gene: TRBJ2-5
v_gene: TRBV19
abundance: .

CDR3nt: TGTGCCAGCTCACCACCGGGACAGGTCTACGAGCAGTACTTC
CDR3aa: CASSPPGQVYEQYF
d_gene: TRBD1
len: 14
j_gene: TRBJ2-7
v_gene: TRBV18
abundance: .

CDR3nt: TGTGCCAGCAGGCTACTACGGCTGCGTGGGAACACTGAAGCTTTCTTT
CDR3aa: CASRLLRLRGNTEAFF
d_gene: .
len: 16
j_gene: TRBJ1-1
v_gene: TRBV2
abundance: few

CDR3nt: TGTGCCAGCAGACGGACAGGTGGAAACACCATATATTTT
CDR3aa: CASRRTGGNTIYF
d_gene: TRBD1
len: 13
j_gene: TRBJ1-3
v_gene: TRBV5-4
abundance: few

CDR3nt: TGCGCCAGCAGCTTGGCCGATTCTTGGCGGGGGGGCACCTACGAGCAGTACTTC
CDR3aa: CASSLADSWRGGTYEQYF
d_gene: TRBD2
len: 18
j_gene: TRBJ2-7
v_gene: TRBV5-1
abundance: .

CDR3nt: TGTGCCAGCAGCCATAGCGGGAGTTCAGATACGCAGTATTTT
CDR3aa: CASSHSGSSDTQYF
d_gene: TRBD2
len: 14
j_gene: TRBJ2-3
v_gene: TRBV3-1/TRBV3-2
abundance: .

CDR3nt: TGTGCCAGCAGCCAGGCAGGGACAGTTTCTGGAAACACCATATATTTT
CDR3aa: CASSQAGTVSGNTIYF
d_gene: TRBD1
len: 16
j_gene: TRBJ1-3
v_gene: TRBV3-1/TRBV3-2
abundance: .

CDR3nt: TGTGCCACCGGGGCTAGCGGAGGCACCGGGGAGCTGTTTTTT
CDR3aa: CATGASGGTGELFF
d_gene: TRBD2
len: 14
j_gene: TRBJ2-2
v_gene: TRBV24-1
abundance: .

CDR3nt: TGTGCCAGCAGCTTGATACCGGGGAATAGCAATCAGCCCCAGCATTTT
CDR3aa: CASSLIPGNSNQPQHF
d_gene: .
len: 16
j_gene: TRBJ1-5
v_gene: TRBV5-8
abundance: few

CDR3nt: TGTGCCAGCGCAGGGGACCTGAACACTGAAGCTTTCTTT
CDR3aa: CASAGDLNTEAFF
d_gene: .
len: 13
j_gene: TRBJ1-1
v_gene: TRBV2
abundance: .

CDR3nt: TGTGCCAGCAGCCCTAGGGGACAGCAGGGGCCCGGGGAGCTGTTTTTT
CDR3aa: CASSPRGQQGPGELFF
d_gene: TRBD1
len: 16
j_gene: TRBJ2-2
v_gene: TRBV7-2
abundance: .

CDR3nt: TGTGCCAGCAGTGAAACCCCTCTCGGAGCGGACTACAATGAGCAGTTCTTC
CDR3aa: CASSETPLGADYNEQFF
d_gene: .
len: 17
j_gene: TRBJ2-1
v_gene: TRBV6-1
abundance: .

CDR3nt: TGTGCCAGCAGTTACGGCGGAAACAATGAGCAGTTCTTC
CDR3aa: CASSYGGNNEQFF
d_gene: .
len: 13
j_gene: TRBJ2-1
v_gene: TRBV6-6
abundance: .

CDR3nt: TGTGCCAGCAGAGCCTCAATGAACACCGGGGAGCTGTTTTTT
CDR3aa: CASRASMNTGELFF
d_gene: .
len: 14
j_gene: TRBJ2-2
v_gene: TRBV2
abundance: .

CDR3nt: TGTGCCACCAGTGATCCCCGGACTAGCGGGAGGAGGGCGGGAGAGACCCAGTACTTC
CDR3aa: CATSDPRTSGRRAGETQYF
d_gene: TRBD2
len: 19
j_gene: TRBJ2-5
v_gene: TRBV24-1
abundance: .